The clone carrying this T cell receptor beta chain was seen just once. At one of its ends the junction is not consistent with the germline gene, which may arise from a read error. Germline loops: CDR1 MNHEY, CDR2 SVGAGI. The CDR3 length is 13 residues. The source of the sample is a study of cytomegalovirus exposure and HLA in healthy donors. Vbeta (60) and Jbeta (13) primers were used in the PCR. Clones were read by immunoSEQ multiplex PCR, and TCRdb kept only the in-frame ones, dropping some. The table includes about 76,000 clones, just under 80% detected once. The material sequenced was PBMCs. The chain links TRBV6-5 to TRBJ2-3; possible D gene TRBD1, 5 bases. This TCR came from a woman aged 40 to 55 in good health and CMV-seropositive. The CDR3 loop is CASNYPTEDTQYF. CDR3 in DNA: TGTGCCAGCAATTACCCGACAGAAGATACGCAGTATTTT.